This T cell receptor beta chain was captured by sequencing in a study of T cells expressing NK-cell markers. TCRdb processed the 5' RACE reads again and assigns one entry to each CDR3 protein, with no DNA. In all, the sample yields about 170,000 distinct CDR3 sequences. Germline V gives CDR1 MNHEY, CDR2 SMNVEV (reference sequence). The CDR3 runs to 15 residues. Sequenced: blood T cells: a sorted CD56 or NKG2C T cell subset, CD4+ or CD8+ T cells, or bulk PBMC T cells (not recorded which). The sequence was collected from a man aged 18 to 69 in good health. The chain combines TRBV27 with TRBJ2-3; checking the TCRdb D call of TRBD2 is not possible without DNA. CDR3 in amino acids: CASSFTAAHTDTQYF.